The source of this TCR beta chain is a study of T cells in Graves' hyperthyroidism and ophthalmopathy. With 1 base removed from V and 2 bases from J, the gap between germline ends came to 9 bases. Looked up from germline, CDR1 is LGHDT and CDR2 is YNNKEL (reference sequence). This CDR3 is 14 amino acids long. From RNA transcripts, TCR beta CDR3 regions were amplified. The HTBI primer set served for first-round RT-PCR of the TCR CDR3. TCRdb re-called the multiplex PCR reads through MiXCR, storing one row per CDR3 protein. The sample shows under 550,000 distinct CDR3 sequences, about 20% of them seen only once. This clonotype was seen many times. Its antigen is unidentified. Points from the study as a whole: Stable hyperthyroidism was told apart from ophthalmopathy by a model built on 13 V-J features. Most thyroid clonotypes expanded above 0.001 were also detected in blood.

The TCR was taken from a middle-aged man with Graves' ophthalmopathy. Sequenced material: blood. J is TRBJ2-7 and V is TRBV3-1, with D maybe TRBD2 (5 bases). The CDR3 region has the DNA TGTGCCAGCAGCCAAGGTCAGAGGGCCTACGAGCAGTACTTC. It is translated as CASSQGQRAYEQYF.